Listed below are T cell receptor beta chains from one sample, sequenced in a study of blood T cell repertoires in COVID-19. Assay used: immunoSEQ multiplex PCR; TCRdb lists only in-frame clones, some missing. The sample includes roughly 380,000 clones, roughly 86% of them seen just once. Source material: PBMCs or T cells enriched from blood (not recorded which). Every receptor here comes from a woman in her twenties or thirties who had been exposed to COVID-19. Each CDR3 is given with its conserved first and last residue. A D gene is named only where the DNA matches it firmly. Part of the rows lack a size; the others show once, few, many or a class for expanded clones.

d_call j_call v_call clone_size cdr3_aa cdr3_nt
- TRBJ2-1 TRBV19 - CASSIGGLNPVSSYNEQFF TGTGCCAGTAGTATAGGGGGCCTGAATCCTGTGAGCTCCTACAATGAGCAGTTCTTC
- TRBJ2-7 TRBV6-2/TRBV6-3 - CASSYQRWEQYF TGTGCCAGCAGTTACCAGCGGTGGGAGCAGTACTTC
- TRBJ1-2 TRBV15 - CATSLRQYGYTF TGTGCCACCAGCTTGCGACAGTATGGCTACACCTTC
- TRBJ2-1 TRBV28 - CASSPAKGDPRHNEQFF TGTGCCAGCAGTCCAGCTAAGGGGGATCCCCGACACAATGAGCAGTTCTTC
TRBD1 TRBJ1-3 TRBV2 few CASSEVGQGAGNTIYF TGTGCCAGCAGTGAAGTTGGACAGGGGGCTGGAAACACCATATATTTT
- TRBJ1-2 TRBV29-1 - CSVLGLKGVYGYTF TGCAGCGTTCTCGGGCTTAAGGGGGTCTATGGCTACACCTTC
- TRBJ1-3 TRBV29-1 - CSVDDTSGNTIYF TGCAGCGTCGACGACACCTCTGGAAACACCATATATTTT
- TRBJ2-5 TRBV18 - CASSPFQGQETQYF TGTGCCAGCTCACCATTCCAGGGCCAGGAGACCCAGTACTTC
TRBD2 TRBJ2-1 TRBV11-2 - CASSLALAGGSVDEQFF TGTGCCAGCAGCTTAGCCCTAGCGGGGGGATCGGTGGATGAGCAGTTCTTC
- TRBJ1-2 TRBV19 - CASSRSQNYGYTF TGTGCCAGTAGTCGGAGTCAGAACTATGGCTACACCTTC
- TRBJ1-5 TRBV28 - CASATGNVVSNQPQHF TGTGCCAGTGCAACAGGGAACGTCGTCAGCAATCAGCCCCAGCATTTT
TRBD1 TRBJ2-3 TRBV28 - CASGQGATDTQYF TGTGCCAGCGGACAGGGTGCCACAGATACGCAGTATTTT
- TRBJ1-3 TRBV4-1 - CASSPSDSGNTIYF TGCGCCAGCAGCCCTAGCGACTCTGGAAACACCATATATTTT
- TRBJ2-7 TRBV9 - CASSPRPLITYEQYF TGTGCCAGCAGCCCGAGGCCCCTCATAACCTACGAGCAGTACTTC
TRBD2 TRBJ2-1 TRBV24-1 - CAGGLAGGSQTYNEQFF TGTGCCGGGGGACTAGCGGGAGGCAGCCAAACCTACAATGAGCAGTTCTTC
TRBD1 TRBJ2-5 TRBV12-3/TRBV12-4 - CASGQGAEETQYF TGTGCCAGCGGACAGGGGGCGGAGGAGACCCAGTACTTC
TRBD1 TRBJ1-5 TRBV18 once CASSPRTGTKDQPQHF TGTGCCAGCTCACCCCGGACAGGGACCAAGGATCAGCCCCAGCATTTT
TRBD2 TRBJ2-7 TRBV5-4 few CASSLDGRDTYEQYF TGTGCCAGCAGCTTGGACGGGAGGGACACCTACGAGCAGTACTTC
- TRBJ1-2 TRBV3-1/TRBV3-2 - CASSQDRAHYGYTF TGTGCCAGCAGCCAAGACAGGGCCCACTATGGCTACACCTTC
TRBD2 TRBJ2-1 TRBV12-5 - CASGLVPGTSGRASSEQFF TGTGCTAGTGGTTTGGTTCCCGGGACTAGCGGGAGGGCCTCGAGTGAGCAGTTCTTC
TRBD1 TRBJ1-4 TRBV4-2 few CASSQDRGTGSEKLFF TGTGCCAGCAGCCAAGATCGGGGGACAGGGAGTGAAAAACTGTTTTTT
TRBD2 TRBJ2-5 TRBV9 - CASSVGTSGQETQYF TGTGCCAGCAGCGTAGGGACTAGCGGCCAAGAGACCCAGTACTTC
- TRBJ1-2 TRBV5-1 - CASSLVTGTNYGYTF TGCGCCAGCAGCTTGGTCACAGGGACTAACTATGGCTACACCTTC
TRBD2 TRBJ2-5 TRBV5-4 - CASSSPTSGRHQETQYF TGTGCCAGCAGCTCACCGACTAGCGGGAGACACCAAGAGACCCAGTACTTC
- TRBJ2-7 TRBV7-9 few CASSFRDKGHEQYF TGTGCCAGCAGCTTCCGGGACAAGGGCCACGAGCAGTACTTC
- TRBJ2-3 TRBV19 - CASSMDRPTDTQYF TGTGCCAGTAGTATGGACAGACCCACAGATACGCAGTATTTT